This note documents a single T cell receptor beta chain sequence. V was clipped by 4 bases and J by 2 bases, with 12 bases between them. CDR1 and CDR2 (germline): SGHAT, FQNNGV. The CDR3 is made up of 14 amino acids. Participant age was roughly 18 to 100 years, and participants resided in about two dozen US areas. The study counted Cohort 3 donors as recovered given two negative PCRs, clearance, or symptom resolution. This specimen comes from a study of blood T cell repertoires in COVID-19. Study at large: Donors in the United States, Italy and Spain gave samples during acute or convalescent COVID-19. T cells, B-cell-depleted T cells, or PBMCs supplied cDNA or gDNA.

Here immunoSEQ multiplex PCR was the method, and the copy in TCRdb shows in-frame clones only, minus some. The sample carries some 390,000 clones, around 89% recorded once. Specimen: PBMCs or T cells enriched from blood (not recorded which). V is TRBV11-2 and J is TRBJ2-7, with D possibly matching TRBD1 (6 bases). This clonotype originated in a man in his thirties or forties who had recovered from COVID-19. The CDR3 spells CASSWWDNPYEQYF. CDR3 nucleotides: TGTGCCAGCAGCTGGTGGGACAACCCCTACGAGCAGTACTTC. Drawing the rest from reference TRBV11-2 and TRBJ2-7, the complete variable domain is EAGVAQSPRYKIIEKRQSVAFWCNPISGHATLYWYQQILGQGPKLLIQFQNNGVVDDSQLPKDRFSAERLKGVDSTLKIQPAKLEDSAVYLCASSWWDNPYEQYFGPGTRLTVT.